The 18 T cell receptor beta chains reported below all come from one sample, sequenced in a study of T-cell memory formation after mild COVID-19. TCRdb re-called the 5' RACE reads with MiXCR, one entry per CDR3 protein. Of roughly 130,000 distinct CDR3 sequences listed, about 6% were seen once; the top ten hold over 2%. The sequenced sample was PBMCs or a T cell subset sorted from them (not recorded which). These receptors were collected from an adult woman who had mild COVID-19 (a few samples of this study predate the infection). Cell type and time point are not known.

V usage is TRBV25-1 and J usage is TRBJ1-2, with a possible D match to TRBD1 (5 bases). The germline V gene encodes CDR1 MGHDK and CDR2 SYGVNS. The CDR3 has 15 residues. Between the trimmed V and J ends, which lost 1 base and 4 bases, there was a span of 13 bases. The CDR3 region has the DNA TGTGCCAGCAGTGAATCTGGCGGGGGGGTCTATGGCTACACCTTC. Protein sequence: CASSESGGGVYGYTF.

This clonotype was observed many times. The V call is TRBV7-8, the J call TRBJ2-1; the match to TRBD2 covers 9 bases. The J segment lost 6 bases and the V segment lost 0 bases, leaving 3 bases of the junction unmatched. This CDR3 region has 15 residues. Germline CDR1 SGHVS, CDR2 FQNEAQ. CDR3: CASSLAAGGSNEQFF. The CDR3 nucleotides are TGTGCCAGCAGCTTAGCAGCGGGAGGAAGCAATGAGCAGTTCTTC.

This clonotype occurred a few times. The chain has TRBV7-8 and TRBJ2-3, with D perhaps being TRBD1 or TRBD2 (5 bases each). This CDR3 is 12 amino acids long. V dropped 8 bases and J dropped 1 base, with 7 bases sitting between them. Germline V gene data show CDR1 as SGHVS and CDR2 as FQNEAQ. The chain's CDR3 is CASGGRTDTQYF. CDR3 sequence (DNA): TGTGCCAGCGGGGGACGCACAGATACGCAGTATTTT. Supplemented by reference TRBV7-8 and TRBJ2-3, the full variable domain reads GAGVSQSPRYKVAKRGQDVALRCDPISGHVSLFWYQQALGQGPEFLTYFQNEAQLDKSGLPSDRFFAERPEGSVSTLKIQRTQQEDSAVYLCASGGRTDTQYFGPGTRLTVL.

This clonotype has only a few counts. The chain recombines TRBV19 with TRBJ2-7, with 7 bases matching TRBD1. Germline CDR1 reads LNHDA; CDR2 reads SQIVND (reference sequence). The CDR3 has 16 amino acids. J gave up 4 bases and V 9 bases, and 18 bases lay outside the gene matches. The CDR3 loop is CASTPSPGQLNYEQYF. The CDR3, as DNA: TGTGCCAGCACCCCTTCACCGGGACAGTTAAATTACGAGCAGTACTTC.

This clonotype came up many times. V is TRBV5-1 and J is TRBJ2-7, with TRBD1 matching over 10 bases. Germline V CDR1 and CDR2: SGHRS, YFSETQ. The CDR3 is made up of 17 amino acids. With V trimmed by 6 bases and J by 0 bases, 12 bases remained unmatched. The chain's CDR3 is CASKAWGGQGSSYEQYF. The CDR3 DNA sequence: TGCGCCAGCAAAGCTTGGGGGGGACAGGGGTCCTCCTACGAGCAGTACTTC. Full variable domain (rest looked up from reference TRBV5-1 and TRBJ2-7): KAGVTQTPRYLIKTRGQQVTLSCSPISGHRSVSWYQQTPGQGLQFLFEYFSETQRNKGNFPGRFSGRQFSNSRSEMNVSTLELGDSALYLCASKAWGGQGSSYEQYFGPGTRLTVT.

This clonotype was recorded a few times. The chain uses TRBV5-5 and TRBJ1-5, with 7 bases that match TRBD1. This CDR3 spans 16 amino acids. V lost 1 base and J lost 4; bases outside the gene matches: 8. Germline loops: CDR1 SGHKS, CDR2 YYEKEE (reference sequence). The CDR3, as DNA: TGTGCCAGCAGCTTGTGGTTGGCAGGGGGAAATCAGCCCCAGCATTTT. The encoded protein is CASSLWLAGGNQPQHF.

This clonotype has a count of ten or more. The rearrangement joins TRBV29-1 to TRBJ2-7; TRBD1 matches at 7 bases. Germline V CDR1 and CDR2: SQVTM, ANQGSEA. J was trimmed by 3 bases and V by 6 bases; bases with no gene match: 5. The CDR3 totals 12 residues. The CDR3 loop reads CSVRDSHYEQYF. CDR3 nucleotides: TGCAGCGTCCGGGACAGTCACTACGAGCAGTACTTC.

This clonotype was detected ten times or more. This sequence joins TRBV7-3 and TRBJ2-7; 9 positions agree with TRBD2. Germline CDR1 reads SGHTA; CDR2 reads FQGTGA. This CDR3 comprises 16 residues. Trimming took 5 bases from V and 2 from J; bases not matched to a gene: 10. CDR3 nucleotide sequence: TGTGCCAGCAGCCAAAGTAGCGGGAGAGTTCCCTACGAGCAGTACTTC. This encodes CASSQSSGRVPYEQYF.

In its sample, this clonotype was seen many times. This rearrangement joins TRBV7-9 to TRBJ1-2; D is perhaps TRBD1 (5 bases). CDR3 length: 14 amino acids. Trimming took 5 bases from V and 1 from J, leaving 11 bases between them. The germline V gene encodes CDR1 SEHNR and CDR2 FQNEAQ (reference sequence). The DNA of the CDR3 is TGTGCCAGCAGCGAGACAGCCGTTAACTATGGCTACACCTTC. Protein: CASSETAVNYGYTF.

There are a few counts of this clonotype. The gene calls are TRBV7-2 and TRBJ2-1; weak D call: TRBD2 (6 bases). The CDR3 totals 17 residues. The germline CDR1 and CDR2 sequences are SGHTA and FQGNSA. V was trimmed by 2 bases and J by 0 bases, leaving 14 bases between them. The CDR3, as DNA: TGTGCCAGCAGCTTACGCGGGACGCGATACTCCTACAATGAGCAGTTCTTC. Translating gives CASSLRGTRYSYNEQFF.

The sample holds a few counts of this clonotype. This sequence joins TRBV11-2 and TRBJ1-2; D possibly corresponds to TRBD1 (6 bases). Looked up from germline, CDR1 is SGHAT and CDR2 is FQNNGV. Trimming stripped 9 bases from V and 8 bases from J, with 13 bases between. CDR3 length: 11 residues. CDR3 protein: CASSDRLGYTF. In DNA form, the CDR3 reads TGTGCCAGTTCCGACAGGTTGGGCTACACCTTC. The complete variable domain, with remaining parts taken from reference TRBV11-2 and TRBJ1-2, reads EAGVAQSPRYKIIEKRQSVAFWCNPISGHATLYWYQQILGQGPKLLIQFQNNGVVDDSQLPKDRFSAERLKGVDSTLKIQPAKLEDSAVYLCASSDRLGYTFGSGTRLTVV.

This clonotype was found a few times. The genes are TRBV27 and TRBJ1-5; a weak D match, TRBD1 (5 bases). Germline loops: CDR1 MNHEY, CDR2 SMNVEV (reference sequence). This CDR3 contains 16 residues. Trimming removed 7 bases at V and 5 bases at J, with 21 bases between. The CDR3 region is CASIPKSGGFDQPQHF. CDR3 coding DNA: TGTGCCAGCATTCCTAAAAGCGGGGGATTTGATCAGCCCCAGCATTTT.

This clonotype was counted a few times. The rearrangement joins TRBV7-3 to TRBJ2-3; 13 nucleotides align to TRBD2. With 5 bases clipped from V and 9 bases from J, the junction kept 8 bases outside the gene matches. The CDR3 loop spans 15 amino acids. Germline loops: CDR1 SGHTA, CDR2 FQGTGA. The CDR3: CASSPTSGGAWTQYF. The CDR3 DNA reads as TGTGCCAGCAGCCCAACTAGCGGGGGGGCTTGGACGCAGTATTTT.

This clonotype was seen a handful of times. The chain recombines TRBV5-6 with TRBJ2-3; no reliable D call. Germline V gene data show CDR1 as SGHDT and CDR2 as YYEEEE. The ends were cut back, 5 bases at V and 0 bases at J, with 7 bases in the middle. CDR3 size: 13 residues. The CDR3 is CASSHRSTDTQYF. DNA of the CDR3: TGTGCCAGCAGTCACCGAAGCACAGATACGCAGTATTTT.

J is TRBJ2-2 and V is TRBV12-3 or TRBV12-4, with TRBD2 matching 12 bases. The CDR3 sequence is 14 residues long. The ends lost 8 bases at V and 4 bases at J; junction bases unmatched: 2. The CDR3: CASQTSGSTGELFF. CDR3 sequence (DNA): TGTGCCAGCCAGACTAGCGGGAGCACCGGGGAGCTGTTTTTT.

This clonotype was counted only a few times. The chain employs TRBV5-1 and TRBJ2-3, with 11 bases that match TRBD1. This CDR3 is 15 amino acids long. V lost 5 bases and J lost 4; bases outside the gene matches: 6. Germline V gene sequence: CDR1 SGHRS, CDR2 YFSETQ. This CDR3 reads CASSRTGGSPDTQYF. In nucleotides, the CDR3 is TGCGCCAGCAGTAGGACAGGGGGCTCTCCAGATACGCAGTATTTT.

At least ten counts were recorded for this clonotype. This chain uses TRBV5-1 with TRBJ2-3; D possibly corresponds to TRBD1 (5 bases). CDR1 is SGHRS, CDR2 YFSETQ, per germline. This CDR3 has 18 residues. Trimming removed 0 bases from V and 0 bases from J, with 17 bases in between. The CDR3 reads CASSLGVFRVQSTDTQYF. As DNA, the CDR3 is TGCGCCAGCAGCTTGGGGGTCTTCAGGGTCCAGAGCACAGATACGCAGTATTTT.

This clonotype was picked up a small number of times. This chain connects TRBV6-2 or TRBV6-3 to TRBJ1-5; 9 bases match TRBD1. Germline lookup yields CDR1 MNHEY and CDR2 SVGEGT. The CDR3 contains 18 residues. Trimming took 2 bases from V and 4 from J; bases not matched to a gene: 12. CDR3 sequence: CASSYTGGSRGHNQPQHF. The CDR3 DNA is TGTGCCAGCAGTTACACAGGGGGCAGCAGGGGCCATAATCAGCCCCAGCATTTT.